This TCR beta chain was sequenced in a study of cytomegalovirus exposure and HLA in healthy donors. TCRdb's copy holds only in-frame clones and misses some; the assay was immunoSEQ multiplex PCR. The sample has roughly 75,000 clones, approximately 94% seen once. V lost 1 base and J lost 5, with 11 bases in between. Per the germline V gene, CDR1 is SGHTA and CDR2 is FQGNSA. CDR3 length: 14 amino acids. The TCR originated in a woman younger than 30 in good health and CMV-seropositive. This chain links TRBV7-2 with TRBJ1-2; D is perhaps TRBD1 (5 bases). Sequencing was carried out using PBMCs. The CDR3 bases are TGTGCCAGCAGCTTAGGCAGGGTTGGGTATGGCTACACCTTC. Amino acid sequence: CASSLGRVGYGYTF.